This TCR beta chain was documented in a study of T-cell reconstitution after alpha-beta-depleted transplantation in children. Molecular barcoding with unique molecular identifiers was used for the TCRbeta library. TCRdb processed the PCR reads anew with MiXCR; each CDR3 protein has one entry. The sample has around 200,000 distinct CDR3 sequences; roughly a tenth are singletons. This clonotype was counted a few times. V lost 0 bases and J lost 5, with 11 bases in between. This CDR3 comprises 14 residues. Germline-derived CDR1 and CDR2 are ENHRY and SYGVKD. The sequence derives from a human donor who donated a stem cell graft to a child with acute lymphoblastic leukemia. Material: PBMCs from the stem cell graft donor, obtained from the stem cell graft. V gene TRBV10-3 combines with J gene TRBJ2-7; D is undetermined. CDR3 sequence (DNA): TGTGCCATCAGTGAGTCTGGCCCGTTAGACGAGCAGTACTTC. Amino acids: CAISESGPLDEQYF.